The 21 T cell receptor beta chains listed next were all sequenced from one sample in a study of T cell responses to AZD1222 COVID-19 vaccine. The data were produced by immunoSEQ multiplex PCR, yet TCRdb's version contains in-frame clones alone and is incomplete. Among some 130,000 clones, around 93% were seen once, and the ten largest hold approximately 7%. This specimen consisted of peripheral blood, obtained 28 days after the second AZD1222 dose. The receptors come from an adult who received the AZD1222 COVID-19 vaccine.

The V call is TRBV9, the J call TRBJ1-6, with 7 bases that match TRBD1. CDR1 is SGDLS, CDR2 YYNGEE, per germline. The CDR3 loop spans 14 amino acids. Trimming at V came to 4 bases and at J to 11 bases, leaving 9 bases not matched to a gene. CDR3 in amino acids: CASSLRRQGTPLHF. In DNA, the CDR3 is TGTGCCAGCAGCCTCCGCCGACAGGGCACACCCCTCCACTTT.

The V gene is TRBV5-1, the J gene TRBJ1-1; no firm D call. V dropped 0 bases and J dropped 1 base, with 10 bases sitting between them. This CDR3 comprises 15 residues. Germline assignment: CDR1 SGHRS and CDR2 YFSETQ. CDR3 DNA: TGCGCCAGCAGCTTGGGAGTCACCAGGAACACTGAAGCTTTCTTT. This codes for CASSLGVTRNTEAFF.

The CDR3: CASSLYPTGELFF. As DNA, the CDR3 is TGTGCCAGTAGCCTCTACCCCACCGGGGAGCTGTTTTTT. The chain couples TRBV19 to TRBJ2-2; D remains unclear. Between the trimmed V and J ends, which lost 6 bases and 4 bases, there was a span of 9 bases. The CDR3 has 13 amino acids. Germline CDR1 is LNHDA and CDR2 is SQIVND (reference sequence).

The chain carries TRBV12-3 or TRBV12-4 and TRBJ1-1; no clear D. The CDR3 length is 12 residues. Trimming took off 8 bases at V and 12 bases at J, with 19 bases between the two ends. The CDR3 DNA reads TGTGCCAGCTGTAGAACCCCCGCAAAAACTTTCTTT. Translated, it gives CASCRTPAKTFF.

The CDR3: CASSQGGTALGEQYF. CDR3 in DNA: TGTGCCAGCAGCCAAGGTGGGACTGCCCTCGGGGAGCAGTACTTC. The rearrangement joins TRBV4-2 to TRBJ2-7; TRBD2 might be the D (6 bases). The ends were cut back, 1 base at V and 7 bases at J, with 17 bases in the middle. The CDR3 extends over 15 amino acids. Germline V gene sequence: CDR1 LGHNA, CDR2 YNFKEQ.

This chain connects TRBV7-2 to TRBJ1-5; D gene ambiguous. The germline V gene has CDR1 SGHTA and CDR2 FQGNSA. The V and J ends lost 3 bases and 3 bases respectively, with 9 bases between them. CDR3 length: 14 amino acids. CDR3 nucleotides: TGTGCCAGCAGCTTGTGGCACAACAATCAGCCCCAGCATTTT. Translating it yields CASSLWHNNQPQHF.

The chain joins TRBV19 to TRBJ2-5, with D perhaps matching TRBD2 (6 bases). V was trimmed by 1 base and J by 7 bases, leaving 16 bases between them. The CDR3 length is 15 residues. Germline loops: CDR1 LNHDA, CDR2 SQIVND (reference sequence). The CDR3 region has the DNA TGTGCCAGTAGTATAGGGCGGCCAATGGGGGGGACCCAGTACTTC. This codes for CASSIGRPMGGTQYF. Complete variable domain (other parts from reference TRBV19 and TRBJ2-5): DGGITQSPKYLFRKEGQNVTLSCEQNLNHDAMYWYRQDPGQGLRLIYYSQIVNDFQKGDIAEGYSVSREKKESFPLTVTSAQKNPTAFYLCASSIGRPMGGTQYFGPGTRLLVL.

This clone has more than one count but fewer than ten. V and J are TRBV28 and TRBJ2-7, with unresolved D. V dropped 1 base and J dropped 2 bases, with 12 bases sitting between them. The germline CDR1 and CDR2 sequences are MDHEN and SYDVKM. This CDR3 spans 15 amino acids. In DNA form, the CDR3 reads TGTGCCAGCAGTTTATCCCACCGCAGAACCTACGAGCAGTACTTC. Translating it yields CASSLSHRRTYEQYF.

The V gene is TRBV5-4, the J gene TRBJ2-1, with TRBD2 as a possible D gene (6 bases). The V end lost 5 bases, the J end lost 0 bases, and 15 bases lay between the germline ends. The germline V gene encodes CDR1 SGHNT and CDR2 YYREEE (reference sequence). CDR3 size: 16 residues. The CDR3 DNA sequence: TGTGCCAGCAGTCGCGGGACTCGAAGCTCCTACAATGAGCAGTTCTTC. It specifies CASSRGTRSSYNEQFF.

V and J are TRBV5-1 and TRBJ1-2; possible D gene TRBD1, 5 bases. CDR1 is SGHRS, CDR2 YFSETQ, per germline. This CDR3 region has 15 residues. With 4 bases removed from V and 6 bases from J, the gap between germline ends came to 19 bases. The CDR3 is CASSQQADGNDGYTF. The DNA of the CDR3 is TGCGCCAGCAGCCAACAGGCTGACGGGAATGATGGCTACACCTTC.

The chain uses TRBV4-2 and TRBJ1-3; a possible D gene is TRBD1 (6 bases). V gave up 0 bases and J gave up 0 bases, with 9 bases separating them. Germline V lookup: CDR1 LGHNA, CDR2 YNFKEQ. The CDR3 extends over 16 amino acids. CDR3 sequence reads: CASSQDPTGSGNTIYF. The DNA of the CDR3 is TGTGCCAGCAGCCAAGATCCGACAGGCTCTGGAAACACCATATATTTT.

The rearrangement links TRBV5-4 to TRBJ1-2; 8 bases are shared with TRBD1. The CDR3 spans 15 residues. Germline V gene data show CDR1 as SGHNT and CDR2 as YYREEE (reference sequence). V lost 1 base to trimming and J lost 4 bases; unmatched junction nucleotides: 6. The DNA for the CDR3 is TGTGCCAGCAGCTTGCCAGGGGGCGAAATCTATGGCTACACCTTC. Its translation is CASSLPGGEIYGYTF.

The CDR3 here is CASSLAQVTDTQYF. The CDR3 region has the DNA TGCGCCAGCAGCTTGGCCCAGGTCACAGATACGCAGTATTTT. This chain uses TRBV5-1 with TRBJ2-3; no firm D call. The germline gives CDR1 SGHRS, CDR2 YFSETQ. V lost 0 bases to trimming and J lost 2 bases, with 7 bases between them. This CDR3 has 14 residues.

V is TRBV5-4 and J is TRBJ2-1, with 8 bases that match TRBD2. Germline CDR1 SGHNT, CDR2 YYREEE (reference sequence). The CDR3 consists of 18 residues. V shed 4 bases and J 6 bases; nucleotides not matched to a gene: 18. The CDR3 DNA reads as TGTGCCAGCAGCCCATCACTGGAGCGGGGGTGGATGGGCAATGAGCAGTTCTTC. Its protein is CASSPSLERGWMGNEQFF.

This rearrangement joins TRBV11-2 to TRBJ2-7; D remains ambiguous. The ends were cut back, 4 bases at V and 12 bases at J, with 13 bases in the middle. Germline CDR1 reads SGHAT; CDR2 reads FQNNGV. The CDR3 runs 11 residues. The CDR3 region is CASSSDLIRYF. In nucleotides, the CDR3 is TGTGCCAGCAGCTCCGACTTGATAAGGTACTTC.

V and J are TRBV28 and TRBJ1-5; weak D call: TRBD1 (5 bases). In germline, CDR1 is MDHEN, CDR2 SYDVKM. CDR3 length: 14 residues. The ends were cut back, 3 bases at V and 3 bases at J, with 9 bases in the middle. The CDR3 region is CASSFGQHNQPQHF. In nucleotides, the CDR3 is TGTGCCAGCAGTTTTGGACAACACAATCAGCCCCAGCATTTT.

V is TRBV7-8 and J is TRBJ1-6; a possible D gene is TRBD1 (5 bases). Trimming left V 5 bases short and J 4 bases short, with 12 bases between. The germline CDR1 and CDR2 sequences are SGHVS and FQNEAQ. The CDR3 sequence is 15 residues long. The chain's CDR3 is CASSMGRGYNSPLHF. The CDR3 DNA follows: TGTGCCAGCAGCATGGGGAGGGGTTATAATTCACCCCTCCACTTT. The complete variable domain, with remaining parts taken from reference TRBV7-8 and TRBJ1-6, reads GAGVSQSPRYKVAKRGQDVALRCDPISGHVSLFWYQQALGQGPEFLTYFQNEAQLDKSGLPSDRFFAERPEGSVSTLKIQRTQQEDSAVYLCASSMGRGYNSPLHFGNGTRLTVT.

This clone appeared a single time. The chain is built from TRBV19 and TRBJ1-2; unclear D gene. This CDR3 contains 12 residues. Germline CDR1 LNHDA, CDR2 SQIVND (reference sequence). V lost 5 bases to trimming and J lost 7 bases, with 11 bases between them. CDR3 amino acids: CASSSPGPGYTF. The DNA for the CDR3 is TGTGCCAGTAGTTCCCCGGGCCCTGGCTACACCTTC.

The V call is TRBV7-9, the J call TRBJ2-7, with D possibly matching TRBD2 (6 bases). V lost 0 bases and J lost 0, with 9 bases in between. CDR1 SEHNR and CDR2 FQNEAQ come from the germline V gene (reference sequence). This CDR3 contains 15 residues. The CDR3 nucleotides are TGTGCCAGCAGCTTAGCGTTCGGGAGCTCCTACGAGCAGTACTTC. As protein: CASSLAFGSSYEQYF.

The chain carries TRBV6-1 and TRBJ2-7; D is unclear. V was shortened by 0 bases and J by 7 bases, with 16 bases between the two germline ends. Per germline, CDR1 MNHNS and CDR2 SASEGT. CDR3 length: 15 amino acids. In DNA, the CDR3 is TGTGCCAGCAGTGAAGCGTTAGTGGTCAGGTGGGAGCAGTACTTC. Translation: CASSEALVVRWEQYF.

The CDR3 sequence is CASSLESYHTEQFF. CDR3 in DNA: TGTGCCAGCAGCTTAGAGTCCTACCACACTGAGCAGTTCTTC. The chain carries TRBV7-9 and TRBJ2-1; D gene ambiguous. V lost 1 base and J lost 9, with 13 bases in between. The CDR3 runs 14 residues. CDR1 and CDR2 (germline): SEHNR, FQNEAQ (reference sequence).